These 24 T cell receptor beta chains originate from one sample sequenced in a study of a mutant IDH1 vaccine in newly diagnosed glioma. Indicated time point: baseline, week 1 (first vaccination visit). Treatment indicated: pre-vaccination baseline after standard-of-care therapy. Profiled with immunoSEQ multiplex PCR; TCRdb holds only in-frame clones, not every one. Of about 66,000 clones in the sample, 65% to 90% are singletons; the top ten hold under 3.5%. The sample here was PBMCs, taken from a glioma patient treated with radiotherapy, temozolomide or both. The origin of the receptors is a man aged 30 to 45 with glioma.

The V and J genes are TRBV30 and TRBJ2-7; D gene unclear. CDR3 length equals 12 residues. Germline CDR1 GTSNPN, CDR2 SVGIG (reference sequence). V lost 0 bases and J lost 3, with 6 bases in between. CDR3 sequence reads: CAWSVRSYEQYF. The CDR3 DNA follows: TGTGCCTGGAGTGTACGGAGCTACGAGCAGTACTTC.

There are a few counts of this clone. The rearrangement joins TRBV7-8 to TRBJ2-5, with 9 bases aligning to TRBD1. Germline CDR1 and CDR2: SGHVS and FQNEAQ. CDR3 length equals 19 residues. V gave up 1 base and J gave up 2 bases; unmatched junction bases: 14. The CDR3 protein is CASSLVVGLGDRVQETQYF. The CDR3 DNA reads TGTGCCAGCAGCTTAGTTGTTGGGTTGGGGGACAGGGTGCAAGAGACCCAGTACTTC.

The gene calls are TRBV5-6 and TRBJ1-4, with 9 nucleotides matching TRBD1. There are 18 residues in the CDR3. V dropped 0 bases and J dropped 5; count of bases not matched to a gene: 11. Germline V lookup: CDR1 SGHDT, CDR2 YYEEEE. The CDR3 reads CASSLAYRGHSSNEKLFF. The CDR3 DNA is TGTGCCAGCAGCTTGGCCTACAGGGGGCATTCTTCGAATGAAAAACTGTTTTTT.

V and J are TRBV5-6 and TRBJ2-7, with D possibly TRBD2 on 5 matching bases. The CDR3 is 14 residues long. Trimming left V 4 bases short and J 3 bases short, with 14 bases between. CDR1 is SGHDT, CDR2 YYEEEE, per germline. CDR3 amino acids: CASSPGAEIYEQYF. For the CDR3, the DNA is TGTGCCAGCAGCCCCGGAGCGGAAATCTACGAGCAGTACTTC.

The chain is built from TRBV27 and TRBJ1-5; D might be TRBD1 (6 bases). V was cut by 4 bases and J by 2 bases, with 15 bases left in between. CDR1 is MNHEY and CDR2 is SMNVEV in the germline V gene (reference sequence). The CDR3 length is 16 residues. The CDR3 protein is CASSSFEGVGNQPQHF. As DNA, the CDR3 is TGTGCCAGCAGTTCTTTCGAGGGGGTCGGCAATCAGCCCCAGCATTTT.

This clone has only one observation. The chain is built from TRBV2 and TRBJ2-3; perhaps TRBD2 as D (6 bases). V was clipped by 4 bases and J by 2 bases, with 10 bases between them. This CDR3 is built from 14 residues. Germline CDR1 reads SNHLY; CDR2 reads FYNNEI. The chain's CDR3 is CASSAGSPTDTQYF. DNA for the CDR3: TGTGCCAGCAGTGCCGGGAGCCCCACAGATACGCAGTATTTT.

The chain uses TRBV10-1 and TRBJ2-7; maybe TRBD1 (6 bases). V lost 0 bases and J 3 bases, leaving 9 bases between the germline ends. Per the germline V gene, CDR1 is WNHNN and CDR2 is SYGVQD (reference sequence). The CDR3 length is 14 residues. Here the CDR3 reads CASSESGQDYEQYF. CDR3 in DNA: TGCGCCAGCAGTGAGTCGGGACAAGACTACGAGCAGTACTTC.

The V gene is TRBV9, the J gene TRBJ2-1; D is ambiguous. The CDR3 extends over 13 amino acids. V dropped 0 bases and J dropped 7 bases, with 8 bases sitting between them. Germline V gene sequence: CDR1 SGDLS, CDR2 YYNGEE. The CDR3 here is CASSVVTSNEQFF. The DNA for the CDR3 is TGTGCCAGCAGCGTAGTGACGTCGAATGAGCAGTTCTTC.

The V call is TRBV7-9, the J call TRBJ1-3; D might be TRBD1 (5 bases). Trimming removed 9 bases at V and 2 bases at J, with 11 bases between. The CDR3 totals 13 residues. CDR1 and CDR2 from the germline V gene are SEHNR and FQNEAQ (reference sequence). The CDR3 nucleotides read TGTGCCAGGGGGGACTTTACTGGAAACACCATATATTTT. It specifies CARGDFTGNTIYF.

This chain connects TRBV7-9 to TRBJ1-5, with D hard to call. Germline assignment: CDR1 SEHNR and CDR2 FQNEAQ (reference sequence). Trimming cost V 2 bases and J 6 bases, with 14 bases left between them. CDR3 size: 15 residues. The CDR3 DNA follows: TGTGCCAGCAGCTTAAGTGATGGCGGGGTTCAGCCCCAGCATTTT. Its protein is CASSLSDGGVQPQHF. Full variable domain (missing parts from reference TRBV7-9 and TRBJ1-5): DTGVSQNPRHKITKRGQNVTFRCDPISEHNRLYWYRQTLGQGPEFLTYFQNEAQLEKSRLLSDRFSAERPKGSFSTLEIQRTEQGDSAMYLCASSLSDGGVQPQHFGDGTRLSIL.

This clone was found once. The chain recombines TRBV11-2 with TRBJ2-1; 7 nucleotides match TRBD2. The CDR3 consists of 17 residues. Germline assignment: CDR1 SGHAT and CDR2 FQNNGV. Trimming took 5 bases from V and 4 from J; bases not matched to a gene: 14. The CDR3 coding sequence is TGTGCCAGCAGCCGCCTAAGGGCGGGGGTCCTATACAATGAGCAGTTCTTC. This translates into CASSRLRAGVLYNEQFF.

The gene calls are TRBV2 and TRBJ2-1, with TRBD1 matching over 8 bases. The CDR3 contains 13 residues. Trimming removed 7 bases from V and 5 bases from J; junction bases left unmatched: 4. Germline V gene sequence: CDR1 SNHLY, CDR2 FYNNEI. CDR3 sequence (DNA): TGTGCCAGCAAACCGGACAGGGACAATGAGCAGTTCTTC. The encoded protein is CASKPDRDNEQFF.

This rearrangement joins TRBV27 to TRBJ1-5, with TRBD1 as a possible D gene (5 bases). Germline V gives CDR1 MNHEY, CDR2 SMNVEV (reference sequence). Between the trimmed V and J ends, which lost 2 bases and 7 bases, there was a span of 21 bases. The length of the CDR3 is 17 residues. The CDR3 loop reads CASSLRGPELGRQPQHF. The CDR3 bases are TGTGCCAGCAGTTTAAGGGGACCCGAACTAGGGCGGCAGCCCCAGCATTTT.

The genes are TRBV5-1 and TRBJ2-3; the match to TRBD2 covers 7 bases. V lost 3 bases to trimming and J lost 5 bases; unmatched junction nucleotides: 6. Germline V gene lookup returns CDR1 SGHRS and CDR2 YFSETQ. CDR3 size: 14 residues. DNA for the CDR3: TGCGCCAGCAGCTGGGGAGGGCCAGAAGATACGCAGTATTTT. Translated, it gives CASSWGGPEDTQYF. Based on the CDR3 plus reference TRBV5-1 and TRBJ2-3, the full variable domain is KAGVTQTPRYLIKTRGQQVTLSCSPISGHRSVSWYQQTPGQGLQFLFEYFSETQRNKGNFPGRFSGRQFSNSRSEMNVSTLELGDSALYLCASSWGGPEDTQYFGPGTRLTVL.

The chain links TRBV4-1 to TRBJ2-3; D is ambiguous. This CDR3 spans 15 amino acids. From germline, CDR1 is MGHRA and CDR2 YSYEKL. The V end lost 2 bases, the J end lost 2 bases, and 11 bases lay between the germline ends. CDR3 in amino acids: CASSQPGYSTDTQYF. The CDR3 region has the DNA TGCGCCAGCAGCCAACCCGGGTATTCCACAGATACGCAGTATTTT.

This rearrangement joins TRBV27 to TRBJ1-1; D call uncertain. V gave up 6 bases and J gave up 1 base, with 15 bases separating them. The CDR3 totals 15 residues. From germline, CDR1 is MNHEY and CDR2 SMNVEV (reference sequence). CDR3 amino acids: CASRKGFAGNTEAFF. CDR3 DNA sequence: TGTGCCAGCAGGAAAGGGTTCGCGGGGAACACTGAAGCTTTCTTT.

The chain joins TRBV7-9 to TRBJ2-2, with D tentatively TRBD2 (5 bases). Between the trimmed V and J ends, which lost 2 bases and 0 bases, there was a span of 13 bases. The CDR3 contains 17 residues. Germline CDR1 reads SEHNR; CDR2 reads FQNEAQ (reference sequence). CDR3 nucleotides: TGTGCCAGCAGCTTACATGGGAGACTTACGAACACCGGGGAGCTGTTTTTT. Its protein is CASSLHGRLTNTGELFF.

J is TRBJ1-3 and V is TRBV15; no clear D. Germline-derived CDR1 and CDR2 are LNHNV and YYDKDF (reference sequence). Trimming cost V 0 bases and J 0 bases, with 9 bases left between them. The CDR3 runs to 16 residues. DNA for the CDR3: TGTGCCACCAGCAGAGAATTCGGCAGCTCTGGAAACACCATATATTTT. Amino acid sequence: CATSREFGSSGNTIYF. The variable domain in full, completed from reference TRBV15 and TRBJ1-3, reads DAMVIQNPRYQVTQFGKPVTLSCSQTLNHNVMYWYQQKSSQAPKLLFHYYDKDFNNEADTPDNFQSRRPNTSFCFLDIRSPGLGDTAMYLCATSREFGSSGNTIYFGEGSWLTVV.

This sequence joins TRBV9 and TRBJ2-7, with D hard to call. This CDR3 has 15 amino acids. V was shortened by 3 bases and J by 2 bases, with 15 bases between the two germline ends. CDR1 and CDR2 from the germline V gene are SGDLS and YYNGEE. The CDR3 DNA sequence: TGTGCCAGCAGCGGAGGACGGCGGAACACCTACGAGCAGTACTTC. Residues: CASSGGRRNTYEQYF.

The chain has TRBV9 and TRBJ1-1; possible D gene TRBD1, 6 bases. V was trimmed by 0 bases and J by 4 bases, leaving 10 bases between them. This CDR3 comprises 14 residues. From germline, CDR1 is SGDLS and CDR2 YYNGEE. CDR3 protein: CASSVVQGRTEAFF. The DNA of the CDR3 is TGTGCCAGCAGCGTAGTACAGGGCCGCACTGAAGCTTTCTTT.

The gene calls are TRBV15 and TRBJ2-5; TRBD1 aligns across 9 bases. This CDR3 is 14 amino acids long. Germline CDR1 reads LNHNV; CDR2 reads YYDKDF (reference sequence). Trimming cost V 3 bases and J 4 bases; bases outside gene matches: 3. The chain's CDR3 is CATSRDRGTETQYF. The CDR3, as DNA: TGTGCCACCAGCAGGGACAGGGGTACAGAGACCCAGTACTTC.

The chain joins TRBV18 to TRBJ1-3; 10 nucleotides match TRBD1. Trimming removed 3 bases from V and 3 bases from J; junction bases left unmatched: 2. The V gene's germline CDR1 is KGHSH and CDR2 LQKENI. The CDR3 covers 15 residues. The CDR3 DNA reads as TGTGCCAGCTCACCGACAGGGGGCCTTGGAAACACCATATATTTT. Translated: CASSPTGGLGNTIYF.

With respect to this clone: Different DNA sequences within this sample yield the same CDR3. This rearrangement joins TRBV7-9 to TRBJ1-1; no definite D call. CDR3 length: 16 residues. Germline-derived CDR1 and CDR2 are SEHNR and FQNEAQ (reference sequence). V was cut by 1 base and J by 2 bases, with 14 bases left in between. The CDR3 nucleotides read TGTGCCAGCAGCTTAGGAGGGTCCAGAAGAAACACTGAAGCTTTCTTT. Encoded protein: CASSLGGSRRNTEAFF. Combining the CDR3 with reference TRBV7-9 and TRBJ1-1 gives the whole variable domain DTGVSQNPRHKITKRGQNVTFRCDPISEHNRLYWYRQTLGQGPEFLTYFQNEAQLEKSRLLSDRFSAERPKGSFSTLEIQRTEQGDSAMYLCASSLGGSRRNTEAFFGQGTRLTVV.

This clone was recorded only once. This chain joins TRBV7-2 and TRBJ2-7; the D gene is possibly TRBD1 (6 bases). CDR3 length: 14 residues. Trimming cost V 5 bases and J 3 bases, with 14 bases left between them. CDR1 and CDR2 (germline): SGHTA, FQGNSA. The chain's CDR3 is CASSTTGTNYEQYF. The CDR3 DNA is TGTGCCAGCAGCACTACCGGGACAAACTACGAGCAGTACTTC.